This T cell receptor beta chain was sequenced during a study of TET2 disruption in CD19-targeted CAR T cells (dated by TCRdb to the late 2010s). Background on the whole study: Sample numbers were set by the original clinical trial design and sample availability, with no additional inclusion criteria.

TCR beta chain deep sequencing was performed with the immunoSEQ assay. In the original analysis: Clonotype frequencies were computed using only productive TCR beta rearrangements. As stored in TCRdb, this immuneACCESS dataset retains in-frame rearrangements with V and J assigned. A fraction of the clones does not appear; measured against another copy, unresolved V genes explain less than half of the discrepancy, and the remainder lacks a known reason. V and J calls and clone size are those listed in that table; D and trimming were worked out from the DNA. The data table for this sample lists about 26,000 clones. Under 2.5% of the sample comes from the top ten. Broader findings and caveats from the paper: The conclusions drawn about the patient's CAR T cells were based on extensive analysis of just one subject.

The treatment or condition label for this specimen denotes: autologous CTL019 cells: CD19 CAR with 4-1BB and CD3 zeta domains. TCR zeta and 4-1BB costimulatory signaling domains were incorporated into the CD19 CAR. T cells for CTL019 manufacturing were collected from peripheral blood by means of leukapheresis. The DNeasy Blood and Tissue Kit was used to extract genomic DNA from pre-infusion T cells, peripheral blood, or sorted post-infusion T cells. The CDR3 sequence holds 19 residues, the cysteine and phenylalanine included. Shown are 48 bases from within the CDR3, in frame from base 1. Reading the germline V gene gives CDR1 KGHSH and CDR2 LQKENI. Concerning this clone itself: Its antigen remains unidentified. The sequence runs out 3 residues before the end of the CDR3; the remainder is reconstructed from the germline J gene.

The receptor chain draws on TRBV18 and TRBJ1-2, and possibly TRBD1, on 6 matching bases. The TCR was taken from an older man with chronic lymphocytic leukemia. Sequencing was performed on CD8- CAR+ T cells sorted from cultured blood T cells, taken for CD19 CAR T cell therapy. The cell subset or site label for this specimen denotes: CD8-negative CAR-positive T cells from the infusion product. The sequenced part of the CDR3 DNA is TGTGCCAGCTCACCACGAGGGGGACTAGCGGGGACCCGGGGAGATACC. Translated, this is CASSPRGGLAGTRGDT. The whole CDR3 protein reads CASSPRGGLAGTRGDTYTF.